Listed below are T cell receptor beta chains from one sample, sequenced in a study of blood T cell repertoires in COVID-19. Profiling relied on immunoSEQ multiplex PCR, and the TCRdb table lists in-frame clones only, not all of them. Counted here are 140,000 to 150,000 clones, around 91% occurring once; the ten biggest clones make up around an eighth. Specimen: peripheral blood. These TCRs come from a man aged 18 to 30 with COVID-19, enrolled during active disease. The conserved cysteine and the conserved F or W are not part of the CDR3 here. A clone size is listed for some rows: how often the clone was seen (once, few, many), or a class if it is expanded.

ASSDNLLDRGWETQY	TRBJ2-5	TRBV6-1	once
ASSVDGTGESPLH	TRBJ1-6	TRBV9	.
ASSKGAREGQNTEAF	TRBJ1-1	TRBV21-1	.
SVVKGGNEQF	TRBJ2-1	TRBV29-1	.
ASSNAGIPYNEQF	TRBJ2-1	TRBV6-2/TRBV6-3	.
ASSGPRGQMNDGELF	TRBJ2-2	TRBV11-3	few
ASSLFGTSVQETQY	TRBJ2-5	TRBV7-9	few
ASRPGQGAYGYT	TRBJ1-2	TRBV6-5	.
ASSSRGGHANYGYT	TRBJ1-2	TRBV5-1	few
ASSNTNLAGYYEQY	TRBJ2-7	TRBV6-6	.
ASSLRSQSRSNQPQH	TRBJ1-5	TRBV7-3	.
SVALSGITEAF	TRBJ1-1	TRBV29-1	few
ASSFRGNGTDTQY	TRBJ2-3	TRBV13	once
ASTPIDRYNEKLF	TRBJ1-4	TRBV2	.
ASSLNGRAWTYEQY	TRBJ2-7	TRBV5-6	few
ASRLVFGTSGRCYEQY	TRBJ2-7	TRBV12-2	.
ASRGTSGSTQETQY	TRBJ2-5	TRBV6-6	once
ASSPTRTGASYEQY	TRBJ2-7	TRBV27	.
ASSITLAGGDNEQF	TRBJ2-1	TRBV6-2/TRBV6-3	.
ASRTGTGGSPLH	TRBJ1-6	TRBV27	.
ASSQTRAQDTEAF	TRBJ1-1	TRBV4-1	.
ASSSFEEVLRGPQH	TRBJ1-5	TRBV18	.
AWSDPRGRSTEAF	TRBJ1-1	TRBV30	.
SAIRDEKLL	TRBJ1-4	TRBV20-1	.
ASSFRRGRTEAF	TRBJ1-1	TRBV5-4	.
SVVEPTRSGNTIY	TRBJ1-3	TRBV29-1	.
ASSLSPTGQYGYT	TRBJ1-2	TRBV27	.
ASSSGGLAGWEQY	TRBJ2-7	TRBV27	.
ASSIGARNSYNEQF	TRBJ2-1	TRBV19	.
ASSIDRGESPGELF	TRBJ2-2	TRBV27	.
ASSAGGGSTDTQY	TRBJ2-3	TRBV7-9	few
ASSPSESYEQY	TRBJ2-7	TRBV5-1	.
ASSGGQGTRYEQY	TRBJ2-7	TRBV9	.
ASSQGEGTAGELF	TRBJ2-2	TRBV3-1/TRBV3-2	.
ASSEKGQRRANTGELF	TRBJ2-2	TRBV2	.
ASSPDRSYNEQF	TRBJ2-1	TRBV18	.
ASSFRGYEQY	TRBJ2-7	TRBV19	.
ASSLVGGKLL	TRBJ1-4	TRBV7-9	.
ASSPDGQGAYGYT	TRBJ1-2	TRBV4-1	.
ASSQKVTGGHSNEQF	TRBJ2-1	TRBV21-1	.
ASSPGTGLSNQPQH	TRBJ1-5	TRBV18	.
ASGNTGEETQY	TRBJ2-5	TRBV6-4	.
ASTQTGLNSPLH	TRBJ1-6	TRBV25-1	.
ASSLGGISYEQY	TRBJ2-7	TRBV7-8	.